This T cell receptor beta chain was sequenced in a study of T cells in Graves' hyperthyroidism and ophthalmopathy. Study results and limitations: In the analysis, a 13 V-J model separated ophthalmopathy from stable hyperthyroidism.

The CDR3 is made up of 17 amino acids. Germline-derived CDR1 and CDR2 are LGHNA and YSLEER. After removal of 4 bases from V and 6 bases from J, the junction contained 10 bases not matched to a gene. This clonotype was seen a handful of times. Its antigen is unidentified. Amplified TCR beta CDR3 regions came from RNA transcripts. The HTBI primer set was used in a first-round RT-PCR of the TCR CDR3. In TCRdb, the multiplex PCR reads were re-called with MiXCR into one record per CDR3 protein. The data contain hundreds of thousands of distinct CDR3 sequences, approximately 15% of them singletons. The sequencing sample was made of blood. The TCR sequence derives from a woman between 18 and 29 years old with Graves' hyperthyroidism. The J gene is TRBJ1-5, the V gene TRBV4-3; 12 bases fit TRBD1. The CDR3 region is CASSLGTGGKVGQPQHF. The CDR3 DNA reads TGCGCCAGCAGCCTAGGGACAGGGGGCAAGGTCGGTCAGCCCCAGCATTTT.